This entry features one TCR beta chain sequence. This sample is drawn from a study of response to subunit inactivated influenza vaccine. TCRdb used MiXCR to reprocess the RT-PCR reads, holding one entry per CDR3 protein. The sample records hundreds of thousands of distinct CDR3 sequences, about 11% being singletons. These records were also assigned to another study, of T cells expressing NK-cell markers. That investigation notes: What made the TCR beta cDNA was 5'RACE template switching with UMIs. Of eight sequenced donors, seven were HCMV-seropositive and one HCMV-seronegative.

The sample consisted of PBMCs from blood, taken on the day of vaccination. The receptor was derived from a man aged 50 to 60 who received an inactivated influenza vaccine.

The CDR3 reads CSAREKLGNTDTQYF. The CDR3 nucleotides read TGCAGTGCTAGAGAGAAACTAGGTAACACAGATACGCAGTATTTT. The rearrangement joins TRBV20-1 to TRBJ2-3; the D gene is possibly TRBD2 (5 bases). The V end lost 0 bases, the J end lost 2 bases, and 12 bases lay between the germline ends. CDR1 DFQATT and CDR2 SNEGSKA come from the germline V gene (reference sequence). The CDR3 covers 15 residues.